This T cell receptor (beta chain) was sequenced during a study of regulatory T cells in long-lasting Graves disease. This clonotype was found many times. Time point denoted: newly diagnosed GD, antithyroid drugs for less than 3 months. The TCR library was made from RNA extracted from PBMCs. The TCR beta library used iRepertoire HTBI primers with Arm-PCR amplification of CDR3. TCRdb fed the multiplex PCR reads into MiXCR, producing one record per CDR3 protein. Here the sample spans around 500,000 distinct CDR3 sequences, 12% being singletons. The data also belong to a second study, concerning T cells in Graves' hyperthyroidism and ophthalmopathy.

The TCR comes from a woman in her 30s with Graves disease. Material: peripheral blood mononuclear cells (PBMCs), obtained at new diagnosis, from a patient treated with antithyroid drugs.

The CDR3 DNA sequence: TGTGCCAGCAGTTTCGATGCCAAAAACATTCAGTACTTC. Translation: CASSFDAKNIQYF. The V call is TRBV27, the J call TRBJ2-4, with no clear D. V lost 3 bases and J lost 1, with 4 bases in between. The CDR3 spans 13 residues. The V gene's germline CDR1 is MNHEY and CDR2 SMNVEV (reference sequence).